Listed below are T cell receptor beta chains from one sample, sequenced in a study of Ad26.COV2.S vaccination and SARS-CoV-2 variants. The repertoire was sequenced with immunoSEQ multiplex PCR; TCRdb's copy has only in-frame clones and lacks some. The sample yields some 290,000 clones, roughly 84% seen once. Sequenced here: peripheral blood, sampled in a trial of Ad26.COV2.S vaccine versus placebo. All receptors come from a person aged 18 to 65 who received the Ad26.COV2.S COVID-19 vaccine or a placebo. The CDR3 runs from the conserved cysteine through the conserved F or W. A D gene is named only where the DNA matches it firmly. Size is omitted from some rows. Given values are once, few, many or a class for expanded clones.

V: TRBV3-1/TRBV3-2; length: 12; size: .; D: TRBD2; J: TRBJ2-1; CDR3: CASSLLAGEQFF; DNA: TGTGCCAGCAGCCTACTAGCGGGGGAGCAGTTCTTC
V: TRBV4-3; length: 15; size: .; D: .; J: TRBJ2-2; CDR3: CASSHRNLNTGELFF; DNA: TGCGCCAGCAGCCACCGGAATTTGAACACCGGGGAGCTGTTTTTT
V: TRBV5-8; length: 16; size: .; D: .; J: TRBJ1-3; CDR3: CASSSRVRFSGNTIYF; DNA: TGTGCCAGCAGCTCAAGGGTCAGGTTTTCTGGAAACACCATATATTTT
V: TRBV9; length: 12; size: .; D: .; J: TRBJ2-3; CDR3: CASSKEGDTQYF; DNA: TGTGCCAGCAGCAAGGAGGGGGATACGCAGTATTTT
V: TRBV7-2; length: 15; size: .; D: TRBD2; J: TRBJ2-1; CDR3: CASSPGGGAYNEQFF; DNA: TGTGCCAGCAGCCCCGGCGGGGGGGCCTACAATGAGCAGTTCTTC
V: TRBV5-1; length: 15; size: .; D: TRBD1; J: TRBJ1-3; CDR3: CASSQGQGSGNTIYF; DNA: TGCGCCAGCAGCCAGGGACAGGGCTCTGGAAACACCATATATTTT
V: TRBV6-6; length: 13; size: .; D: .; J: TRBJ1-5; CDR3: CASSYLPPGPQHF; DNA: TGTGCCAGCAGTTACCTCCCGCCGGGGCCCCAGCATTTT
V: TRBV5-4; length: 14; size: .; D: .; J: TRBJ1-1; CDR3: CASSQRAVNTEAFF; DNA: TGTGCCAGCAGCCAGCGGGCAGTGAACACTGAAGCTTTCTTT
V: TRBV19; length: 15; size: .; D: TRBD1; J: TRBJ2-1; CDR3: CASNSVGQGRNEQFF; DNA: TGTGCCAGTAATAGTGTCGGACAGGGCCGCAATGAGCAGTTCTTC
V: TRBV18; length: 15; size: .; D: .; J: TRBJ2-7; CDR3: CASSPRGKGSYEQYF; DNA: TGTGCCAGCTCGCCCCGGGGGAAAGGGTCCTACGAGCAGTACTTC
V: TRBV4-1; length: 18; size: .; D: TRBD1; J: TRBJ1-2; CDR3: CASSQTFSGTGTYYGYTF; DNA: TGCGCCAGCAGCCAGACTTTCTCCGGGACAGGGACTTACTATGGCTACACCTTC
V: TRBV7-6; length: 17; size: .; D: TRBD2; J: TRBJ2-2; CDR3: CASSLVSSGAKNGELFF; DNA: TGTGCCAGCAGCTTAGTTTCTAGCGGGGCTAAGAACGGGGAGCTGTTTTTT
V: TRBV12-2; length: 15; size: .; D: .; J: TRBJ2-7; CDR3: CASRSRPHISYEQYF; DNA: TGTGCAAGTCGCTCCCGACCCCACATTTCCTACGAGCAGTACTTC
V: TRBV5-4; length: 15; size: .; D: .; J: TRBJ2-3; CDR3: CASSLERKSTDTQYF; DNA: TGTGCCAGCAGCTTGGAACGGAAGAGCACAGATACGCAGTATTTT
V: TRBV19; length: 15; size: .; D: .; J: TRBJ1-5; CDR3: CASSTYKGSNQPQHF; DNA: TGTGCCAGTAGTACCTACAAGGGTAGCAATCAGCCCCAGCATTTT
V: TRBV7-8; length: 16; size: once; D: TRBD1; J: TRBJ1-2; CDR3: CASSLRDRPSNYGYTF; DNA: TGTGCCAGCAGCTTAAGGGACAGGCCGTCTAACTATGGCTACACCTTC
V: TRBV5-1; length: 17; size: many; D: TRBD2; J: TRBJ2-7; CDR3: CASSFLPLAGNPYEQYF; DNA: TGCGCCAGCAGCTTCCTACCCCTAGCGGGGAATCCTTACGAGCAGTACTTC
V: TRBV9; length: 17; size: .; D: .; J: TRBJ2-1; CDR3: CASSVGPRQDSYNEQFF; DNA: TGTGCCAGCAGCGTAGGACCCCGACAGGACTCCTACAATGAGCAGTTCTTC
V: TRBV3-1/TRBV3-2; length: 17; size: .; D: TRBD1; J: TRBJ2-7; CDR3: CASSQDPQGAGSYEQYF; DNA: TGTGCCAGCAGCCAAGATCCACAGGGGGCTGGCTCCTACGAGCAGTACTTC
V: TRBV5-1; length: 15; size: .; D: .; J: TRBJ1-6; CDR3: CASSLQDTYNSPLHF; DNA: TGCGCCAGCAGCTTACAGGACACATATAATTCACCCCTCCACTTT
V: TRBV27; length: 19; size: .; D: TRBD1; J: TRBJ2-6; CDR3: CASSRIPGQGNSGANVLTF; DNA: TGTGCCAGCAGTAGAATCCCGGGACAGGGAAACTCTGGGGCCAACGTCCTGACTTTC
V: TRBV5-6; length: 14; size: .; D: .; J: TRBJ1-5; CDR3: CASSLSRSNQPQHF; DNA: TGTGCCAGCAGCTTATCCAGAAGCAATCAGCCCCAGCATTTT
V: TRBV7-2; length: 13; size: .; D: TRBD1; J: TRBJ2-5; CDR3: CASSLQGAETQYF; DNA: TGTGCCAGCAGCTTACAGGGGGCAGAGACCCAGTACTTC
V: TRBV30; length: 14; size: .; D: TRBD1; J: TRBJ1-5; CDR3: CAWSPGQGNQPQHF; DNA: TGTGCCTGGAGTCCCGGACAGGGGAATCAGCCCCAGCATTTT
V: TRBV4-1; length: 12; size: few; D: .; J: TRBJ1-6; CDR3: CASSQGTGALHF; DNA: TGCGCCAGCAGCCAAGGGACTGGAGCCCTCCACTTT
V: TRBV3-1/TRBV3-2; length: 13; size: .; D: TRBD2; J: TRBJ2-5; CDR3: CASSPGLAETQYF; DNA: TGTGCCAGCAGCCCGGGACTAGCGGAGACCCAGTACTTC
V: TRBV4-2; length: 15; size: .; D: TRBD1; J: TRBJ1-4; CDR3: CASSAPGQGNEKLFF; DNA: TGTGCCAGCAGCGCTCCGGGACAGGGTAATGAAAAACTGTTTTTT
V: TRBV6-2/TRBV6-3; length: 18; size: .; D: TRBD1; J: TRBJ1-6; CDR3: CASTPDARGLGYNSPLHF; DNA: TGTGCCAGCACCCCTGACGCGAGGGGGCTTGGCTATAATTCACCCCTCCACTTT
V: TRBV6-1; length: 11; size: .; D: .; J: TRBJ2-7; CDR3: CASSEAYEQYF; DNA: TGTGCCAGCAGTGAGGCCTACGAGCAGTACTTC
V: TRBV20-1; length: 10; size: .; D: .; J: TRBJ2-4; CDR3: CSAFKNIQYF; DNA: TGCAGTGCTTTCAAAAACATTCAGTACTTC
V: TRBV12-1; length: 18; size: .; D: .; J: TRBJ2-7; CDR3: CASSSEKYLQGRIGEQYF; DNA: TGTGCCAGCAGCTCAGAAAAGTACTTACAGGGGAGAATTGGCGAGCAGTACTTC
V: TRBV9; length: 13; size: once; D: .; J: TRBJ1-2; CDR3: CASSLGHNYGYTF; DNA: TGTGCCAGCAGCCTCGGACACAACTATGGCTACACCTTC
V: TRBV7-8; length: 20; size: .; D: TRBD1; J: TRBJ2-6; CDR3: CASSLGGQGRFLSGANVLTF; DNA: TGTGCCAGCAGCTTAGGGGGACAGGGTCGCTTTCTCTCTGGGGCCAACGTCCTGACTTTC
V: TRBV6-5; length: 13; size: few; D: .; J: TRBJ2-7; CDR3: CASSFGPSYEQYF; DNA: TGTGCCAGCAGTTTCGGGCCTTCCTACGAGCAGTACTTC
V: TRBV9; length: 18; size: .; D: .; J: TRBJ1-3; CDR3: CASSVGIGTLSSGNTIYF; DNA: TGTGCCAGCAGCGTAGGTATCGGCACGCTTAGCTCTGGAAACACCATATATTTT
V: TRBV3-1/TRBV3-2; length: 16; size: .; D: TRBD1; J: TRBJ2-2; CDR3: CASSQPPGQAVGELFF; DNA: TGTGCCAGCAGCCAACCACCGGGACAGGCGGTCGGGGAGCTGTTTTTT
V: TRBV10-3; length: 14; size: .; D: .; J: TRBJ2-2; CDR3: CAISAGGPTGELFF; DNA: TGTGCCATCAGTGCTGGGGGCCCGACCGGGGAGCTGTTTTTT
V: TRBV3-1/TRBV3-2; length: 15; size: .; D: TRBD1; J: TRBJ1-4; CDR3: CASSQGRGLGEKLFF; DNA: TGTGCCAGCAGCCAAGGCAGGGGGCTAGGTGAAAAACTGTTTTTT
V: TRBV7-2; length: 13; size: .; D: .; J: TRBJ1-3; CDR3: CASSLSAGNTIYF; DNA: TGTGCCAGCAGCTTATCGGCTGGAAACACCATATATTTT
V: TRBV18; length: 13; size: .; D: .; J: TRBJ1-2; CDR3: CASSPTQGYGYTF; DNA: TGTGCCAGCTCACCGACACAGGGCTATGGCTACACCTTC
V: TRBV5-4; length: 17; size: .; D: TRBD1; J: TRBJ1-1; CDR3: CASSPEPTGILNTEAFF; DNA: TGTGCCAGCAGCCCGGAACCGACAGGGATATTGAACACTGAAGCTTTCTTT